The TCR beta chain under discussion was sequenced for a study of blood T cell repertoires in COVID-19. Study as a whole: Samples of COVID-19 (acute and convalescent) were obtained from the United States, Italy and Spain. T cells, B-cell-depleted T cells, or PBMCs supplied cDNA or gDNA.

The length of the CDR3 is 16 residues. Losses at the gene ends were 5 bases for V and 5 bases for J; bases not matched to a gene: 10. Looked up from germline, CDR1 is SEHNR and CDR2 is FQNEAQ (reference sequence). Per the authors' pipeline: Scientists estimated how many nucleated cells there were by amplifying reference gene primers. The method was immunoSEQ multiplex PCR; TCRdb's version includes in-frame clones alone and lacks a portion of them. V and J calls and clone size follow that table, whereas D and trimming were derived from the DNA. The sample has approximately 230,000 clones, around 83% seen once.

This rearrangement joins TRBV7-9 to TRBJ1-4; TRBD1 agrees at 8 bases. The sample taken for sequencing was peripheral blood. This clonotype was obtained from a man at least 80 years old with acute or convalescent COVID-19. CDR3 in DNA: TGTGCCAGCAGCCGGCTCCCGACAGGGGTGAATGAAAAACTGTTTTTT. Protein product: CASSRLPTGVNEKLFF.